The T cell receptor beta chain under discussion was sequenced for a study of blood T cells in healthy people across ages. A second roughly 7 to 12 cycle PCR used barcoded and J-beta primers. A 12-random-nucleotide template-switch adaptor tagged each cDNA molecule. In TCRdb, the 5' RACE reads were re-called with MiXCR into one record per CDR3 protein. Among approximately 700,000 distinct CDR3 sequences listed, approximately 29% were seen once. V gave up 1 base and J gave up 6 bases, with 10 bases separating them. The CDR3 is made up of 13 amino acids. Germline V gives CDR1 SGHDT, CDR2 YYEEEE. Ten or more counts support this clonotype.

The sample was blood. The chain uses TRBV5-6 and TRBJ1-2; unclear D gene. The clonotype originates from a woman at least 80 years old in good health. CDR3 protein: CASSLMHSHGYTF. The CDR3 nucleotides read TGTGCCAGCAGCTTGATGCATTCTCATGGCTACACCTTC. Using reference TRBV5-6 and TRBJ1-2 for the parts outside the CDR3, the full variable domain is DAGVTQSPTHLIKTRGQQVTLRCSPKSGHDTVSWYQQALGQGPQFIFQYYEEEERQRGNFPDRFSGHQFPNYSSELNVNALLLGDSALYLCASSLMHSHGYTFGSGTRLTVV.